This paragraph reports one TCR beta chain. Its matching antigen is unknown. This record comes from a study of post-analysis software for immune sequencing data. Study-level findings and limits: Higher frequency in patients than in controls was seen for five TRBV segments, with TRBV5-6, TRBV5-1 and TRBV20-1 among them. By F measure, strong co-clustering occurred among samples prepared in the same batch. Controls showed significantly higher normalized Chao1 diversity than did multiple sclerosis patients.

The CDR3 runs 16 residues. Germline trimming cut 5 bases from V and 5 bases from J; bases unmatched to any gene: 13. In germline, CDR1 is MDHEN, CDR2 SYDVKM. Presence of unique molecular identifiers characterized the TCR beta cDNA libraries. The yield from about 1 to 10 million T cells was roughly 0.5 million cDNA molecules in total. TCRdb recomputed calls from the PCR reads with MiXCR, one row per CDR3 protein. This table holds hundreds of thousands of distinct CDR3 sequences, about 27% found once. The gene calls are TRBV28 and TRBJ2-5, with TRBD2 matching over 8 bases. This clonotype originated in a girl aged 5 to 17 with multiple sclerosis. The sample comprised blood. For the CDR3, the DNA is TGTGCCAGCAGTGGGGATGCCGGGGGGGCCCTGGAGACCCAGTACTTC. Encoded protein: CASSGDAGGALETQYF.